This TCR beta chain was found in a study of cytomegalovirus exposure and HLA in healthy donors. This CDR3 is built from 14 residues. The trim removed 2 bases at V and 7 bases at J, leaving 8 bases unmatched. Germline lookup yields CDR1 SGHDT and CDR2 YYEEEE. In its sample, this clone was seen once. Its specificity is not known. Points from the study as a whole: The number of N-insertions in an Asian-associated ancestry cluster was reportedly below the approximately 600-donor mean in a later analysis.

PCR amplification relied on 60 Vbeta primers (plus 13 Jbeta primers). Source study methods: Later reanalysis found approximately 80 million unique TCR beta chains, roughly 10 million of them shared. Clones were read by immunoSEQ multiplex PCR, and TCRdb kept only the in-frame ones, dropping some. The DNA gave D and trimming, while V, J and clone size come from that table. The table has some 150,000 clones, roughly 78% seen once. The source of this sequence is a man aged 45-65 years in good health and CMV-seropositive. Sequencing was performed on PBMCs. This chain links TRBV5-6 with TRBJ1-2; 7 bases agree with TRBD1. CDR3 coding DNA: TGTGCCAGCAGCTTACCAGGGGGTATCGGTGGCTACACCTTC. Amino acids: CASSLPGGIGGYTF.